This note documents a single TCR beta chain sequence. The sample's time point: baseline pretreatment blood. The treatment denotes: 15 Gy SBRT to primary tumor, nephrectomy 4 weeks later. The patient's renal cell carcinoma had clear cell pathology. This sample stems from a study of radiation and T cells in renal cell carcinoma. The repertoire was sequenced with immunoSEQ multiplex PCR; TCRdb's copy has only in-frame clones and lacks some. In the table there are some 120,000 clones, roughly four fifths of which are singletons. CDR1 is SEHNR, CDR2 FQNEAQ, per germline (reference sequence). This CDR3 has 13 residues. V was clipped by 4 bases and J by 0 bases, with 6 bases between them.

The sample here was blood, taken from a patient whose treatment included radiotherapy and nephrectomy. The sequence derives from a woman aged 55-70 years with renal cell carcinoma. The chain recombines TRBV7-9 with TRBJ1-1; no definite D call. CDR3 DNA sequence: TGTGCCAGCAGCTGGCAACTGAACACTGAAGCTTTCTTT. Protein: CASSWQLNTEAFF.